A selection of T cell receptor beta chains follows, all from one sample in a study of Ad26.COV2.S vaccination and SARS-CoV-2 variants. The table came from immunoSEQ multiplex PCR; TCRdb's copy has only in-frame clones and leaves some out. The profile shows approximately 400,000 clones, under 95% of them singletons. The source material was peripheral blood, sampled after recovery from COVID-19. The receptors stem from a human donor who had recovered from COVID-19. The CDR3 runs from the conserved cysteine through the conserved F or W.

V gene	J gene	CDR3 protein
TRBV5-5	TRBJ2-7	CASREFSSYEQYF
TRBV9	TRBJ1-2	CASSAGQGKHYGYTF
TRBV11-2	TRBJ1-1	CASSLRGGTKNTEAFF
TRBV11-2	TRBJ2-6	CASSLVGGGLSGANVLTF
TRBV7-2	TRBJ2-7	CASSSGLAGLYEQYF
TRBV5-1	TRBJ1-1	CASSIRQGMNTEAFF
TRBV6-1	TRBJ1-2	CASSLAGHYGYTF
TRBV6-5	TRBJ2-5	CASKKLLREEETQYF
TRBV6-5	TRBJ1-4	CASSTTGGYEKLFF
TRBV2	TRBJ2-5	CASSEYRTAKETQYF
TRBV9	TRBJ1-1	CASGRVMDTEAFF